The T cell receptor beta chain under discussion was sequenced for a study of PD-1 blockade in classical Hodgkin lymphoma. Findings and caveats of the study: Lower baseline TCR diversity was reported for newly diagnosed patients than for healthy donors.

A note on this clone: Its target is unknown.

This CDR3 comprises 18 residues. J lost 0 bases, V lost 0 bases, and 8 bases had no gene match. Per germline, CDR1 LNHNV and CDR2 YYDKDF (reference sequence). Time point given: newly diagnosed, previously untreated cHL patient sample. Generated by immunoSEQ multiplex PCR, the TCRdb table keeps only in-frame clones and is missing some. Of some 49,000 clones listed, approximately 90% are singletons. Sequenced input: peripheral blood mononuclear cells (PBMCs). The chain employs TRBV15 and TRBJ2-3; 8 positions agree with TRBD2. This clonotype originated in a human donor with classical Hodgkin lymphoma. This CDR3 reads CATSREVTSGLSTDTQYF. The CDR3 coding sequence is TGTGCCACCAGCAGAGAGGTAACTAGCGGACTTAGCACAGATACGCAGTATTTT.